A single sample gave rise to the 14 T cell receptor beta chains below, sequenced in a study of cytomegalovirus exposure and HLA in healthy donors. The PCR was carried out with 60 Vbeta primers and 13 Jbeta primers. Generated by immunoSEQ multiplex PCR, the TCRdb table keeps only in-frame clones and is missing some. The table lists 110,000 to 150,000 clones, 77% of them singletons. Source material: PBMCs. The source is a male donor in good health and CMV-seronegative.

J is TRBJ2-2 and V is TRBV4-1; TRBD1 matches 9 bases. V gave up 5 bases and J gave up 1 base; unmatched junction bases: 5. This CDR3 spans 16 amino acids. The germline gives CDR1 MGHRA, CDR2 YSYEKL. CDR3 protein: CASSWTGARNTGELFF. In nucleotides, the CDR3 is TGCGCCAGCAGCTGGACAGGGGCCCGGAACACCGGGGAGCTGTTTTTT.

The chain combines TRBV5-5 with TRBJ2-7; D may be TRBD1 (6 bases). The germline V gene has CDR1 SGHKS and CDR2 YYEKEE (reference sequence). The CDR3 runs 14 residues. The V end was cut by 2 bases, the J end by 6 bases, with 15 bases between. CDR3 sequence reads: CASSLTSTGTEQYF. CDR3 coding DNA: TGTGCCAGCAGCTTAACCTCCACAGGGACCGAGCAGTACTTC.

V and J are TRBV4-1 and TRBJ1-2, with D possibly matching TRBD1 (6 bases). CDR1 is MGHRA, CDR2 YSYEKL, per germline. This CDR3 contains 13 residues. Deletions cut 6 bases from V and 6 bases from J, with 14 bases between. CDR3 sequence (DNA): TGCGCCAGCAGAAACAGGGTTTCGGATGGCTACACCTTC. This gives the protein CASRNRVSDGYTF.

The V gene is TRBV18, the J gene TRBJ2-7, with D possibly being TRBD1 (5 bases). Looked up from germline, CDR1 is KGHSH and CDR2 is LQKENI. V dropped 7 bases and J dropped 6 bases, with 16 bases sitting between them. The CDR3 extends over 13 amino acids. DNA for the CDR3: TGTGCCAGCTTTAGCCCGCAGGGAACCGAGCAGTACTTC. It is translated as CASFSPQGTEQYF.

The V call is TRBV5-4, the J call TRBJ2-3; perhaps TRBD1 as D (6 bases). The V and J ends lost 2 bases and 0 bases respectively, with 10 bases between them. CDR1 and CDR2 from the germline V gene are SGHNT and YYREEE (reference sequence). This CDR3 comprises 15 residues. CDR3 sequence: CASSFGGQSTDTQYF. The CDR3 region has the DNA TGTGCCAGCAGCTTTGGCGGACAGAGCACAGATACGCAGTATTTT.

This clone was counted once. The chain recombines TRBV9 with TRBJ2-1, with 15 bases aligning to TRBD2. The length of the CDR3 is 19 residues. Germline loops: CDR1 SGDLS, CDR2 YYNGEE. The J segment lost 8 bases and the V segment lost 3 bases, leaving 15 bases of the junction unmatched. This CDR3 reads CASSANDAGTSGRRHEQFF. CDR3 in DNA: TGTGCCAGCAGCGCCAATGACGCCGGGACTAGCGGGAGGAGGCATGAGCAGTTCTTC. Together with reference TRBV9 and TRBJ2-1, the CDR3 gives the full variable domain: DSGVTQTPKHLITATGQRVTLRCSPRSGDLSVYWYQQSLDQGLQFLIQYYNGEERAKGNILERFSAQQFPDLHSELNLSSLELGDSALYFCASSANDAGTSGRRHEQFFGPGTRLTVL.

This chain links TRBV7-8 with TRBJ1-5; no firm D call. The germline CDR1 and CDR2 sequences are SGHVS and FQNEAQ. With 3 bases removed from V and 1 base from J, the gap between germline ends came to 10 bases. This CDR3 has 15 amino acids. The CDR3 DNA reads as TGTGCCAGCAGCTTGTGGGGAGAGAGCAATCAGCCCCAGCATTTT. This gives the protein CASSLWGESNQPQHF.

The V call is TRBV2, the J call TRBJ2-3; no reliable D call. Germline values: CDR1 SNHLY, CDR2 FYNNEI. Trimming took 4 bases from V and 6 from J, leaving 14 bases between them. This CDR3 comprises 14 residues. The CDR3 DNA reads TGTGCCAGCAGTGTATTTAGAGACGGGGATACGCAGTATTTT. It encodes CASSVFRDGDTQYF.

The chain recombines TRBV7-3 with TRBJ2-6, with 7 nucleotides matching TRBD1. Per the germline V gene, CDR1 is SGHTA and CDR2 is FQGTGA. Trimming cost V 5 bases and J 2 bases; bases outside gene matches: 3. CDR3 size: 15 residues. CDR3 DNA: TGTGCCAGCAGCCCCCAGGGGGCTGGGGCCAACGTCCTGACTTTC. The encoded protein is CASSPQGAGANVLTF.

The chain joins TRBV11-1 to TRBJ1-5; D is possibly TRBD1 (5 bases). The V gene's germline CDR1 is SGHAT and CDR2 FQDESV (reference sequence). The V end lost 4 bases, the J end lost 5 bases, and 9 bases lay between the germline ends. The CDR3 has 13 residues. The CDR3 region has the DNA TGTGCCAGCAGCTCGACAGAGTATCAGCCCCAGCATTTT. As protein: CASSSTEYQPQHF.

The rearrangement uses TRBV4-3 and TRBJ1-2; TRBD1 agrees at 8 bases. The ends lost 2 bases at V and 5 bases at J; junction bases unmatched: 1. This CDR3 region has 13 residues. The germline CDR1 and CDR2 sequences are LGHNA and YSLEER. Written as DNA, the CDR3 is TGCGCCAGCAGCCAACAGGGGGCTTATGGCTACACCTTC. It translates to CASSQQGAYGYTF.

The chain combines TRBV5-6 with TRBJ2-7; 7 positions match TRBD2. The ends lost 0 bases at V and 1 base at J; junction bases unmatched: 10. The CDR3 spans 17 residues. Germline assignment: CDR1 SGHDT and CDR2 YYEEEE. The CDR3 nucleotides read TGTGCCAGCAGCTTGGAGGGCCGTTCTAGCGGATCCTACGAGCAGTACTTC. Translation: CASSLEGRSSGSYEQYF.

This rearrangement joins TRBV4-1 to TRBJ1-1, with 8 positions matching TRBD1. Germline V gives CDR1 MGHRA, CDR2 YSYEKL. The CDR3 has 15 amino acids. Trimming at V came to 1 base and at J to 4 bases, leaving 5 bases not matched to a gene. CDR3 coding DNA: TGCGCCAGCAGCCAAGGGGACAGGATGGGCACTGAAGCTTTCTTT. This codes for CASSQGDRMGTEAFF.

Here the CDR3 DNA reads TGTGCCAGCGGACAGTCTAGCACAGATACGCAGTATTTT. As protein: CASGQSSTDTQYF. The rearrangement uses TRBV6-1 and TRBJ2-3, with D possibly matching TRBD1 (6 bases). V was trimmed by 8 bases and J by 0 bases, leaving 9 bases between them. CDR3 size: 13 residues. The germline V gene has CDR1 MNHNS and CDR2 SASEGT.